The rows below give T cell receptor beta chains drawn from one sample of a study of T cell responses to AZD1222 COVID-19 vaccine. Measured with immunoSEQ multiplex PCR; TCRdb has only the in-frame clones, and not every one. The sample records roughly 120,000 clones, almost 95% being singletons. The source was peripheral blood, collected 28 days after the second AZD1222 dose. The receptors were gathered from an adult who received the AZD1222 COVID-19 vaccine. CDR3s include the opening cysteine and the closing phenylalanine or tryptophan. Each record gives: V gene, J gene, clone size, D gene, CDR3 protein, CDR3 DNA. D genes are given only for firm matches. Rows may omit the clone size; those that give it use once, few, many or a size class.

v_call: TRBV7-9; j_call: TRBJ1-2; clone_size: .; d_call: .; cdr3_aa: CASSLGEGNYGYTF; cdr3_nt: TGTGCCAGCAGCTTAGGGGAAGGGAACTATGGCTACACCTTC
v_call: TRBV28; j_call: TRBJ2-2; clone_size: .; d_call: .; cdr3_aa: CASSLMGLNTGELFF; cdr3_nt: TGTGCCAGCAGCTTAATGGGACTCAACACCGGGGAGCTGTTTTTT
v_call: TRBV28; j_call: TRBJ1-5; clone_size: .; d_call: .; cdr3_aa: CASSWTRVGNQPQHF; cdr3_nt: TGTGCCAGCAGCTGGACCCGGGTTGGCAATCAGCCCCAGCATTTT
v_call: TRBV28; j_call: TRBJ1-1; clone_size: once; d_call: .; cdr3_aa: CASNAIPGAGTEAFF; cdr3_nt: TGTGCCAGCAATGCCATCCCCGGGGCGGGCACTGAAGCTTTCTTT
v_call: TRBV9; j_call: TRBJ2-1; clone_size: .; d_call: .; cdr3_aa: CASSVVGRKDNEQFF; cdr3_nt: TGTGCCAGCAGCGTAGTCGGGAGAAAGGACAATGAGCAGTTCTTC
v_call: TRBV10-3; j_call: TRBJ2-5; clone_size: .; d_call: TRBD1; cdr3_aa: CAIRATGVETQYF; cdr3_nt: TGTGCCATCAGAGCGACAGGGGTGGAGACCCAGTACTTC
v_call: TRBV10-3; j_call: TRBJ2-3; clone_size: .; d_call: .; cdr3_aa: CAISDSDKRGDTQYF; cdr3_nt: TGTGCCATCAGTGACTCGGACAAGAGAGGGGATACGCAGTATTTT
v_call: TRBV3-1/TRBV3-2; j_call: TRBJ2-5; clone_size: .; d_call: .; cdr3_aa: CASSQNTQETQYF; cdr3_nt: TGTGCCAGCAGCCAAAACACTCAAGAGACCCAGTACTTC
v_call: TRBV4-2; j_call: TRBJ2-3; clone_size: .; d_call: .; cdr3_aa: CASSQDTSGPSTDTQYF; cdr3_nt: TGTGCCAGCAGCCAAGATACCAGCGGGCCGAGCACAGATACGCAGTATTTT
v_call: TRBV2; j_call: TRBJ2-1; clone_size: .; d_call: TRBD1; cdr3_aa: CASSERWDSNEQFF; cdr3_nt: TGTGCCAGCAGTGAAAGGTGGGACAGCAATGAGCAGTTCTTC
v_call: TRBV28; j_call: TRBJ2-7; clone_size: .; d_call: TRBD1; cdr3_aa: CASSPRQGSEQYF; cdr3_nt: TGTGCCAGCAGTCCTCGACAGGGTTCCGAGCAGTACTTC